This T cell receptor beta chain was documented in a study of radiotherapy plus CTLA-4 blockade in lung cancer. The repertoire was sequenced with immunoSEQ multiplex PCR; TCRdb's copy has only in-frame clones and lacks some. Among about 120,000 clones listed, about 87% were seen once. The germline V gene has CDR1 SGHRS and CDR2 YFSETQ. The CDR3 consists of 15 residues. V shed 0 bases and J 2 bases; nucleotides not matched to a gene: 2. This clone showed up just a few times. The chain couples TRBV5-1 to TRBJ2-7, with 10 bases identical to TRBD1. The starting material was peripheral blood, obtained from a patient treated with radiotherapy plus ipilimumab. The TCR sequence derives from a human donor with non-small cell lung cancer that progressed on radiotherapy plus ipilimumab. DNA for the CDR3: TGCGCCAGCAGCTTGGCCGGGACAGGGGCCTACGAGCAGTACTTC. Protein sequence: CASSLAGTGAYEQYF.